These 30 T cell receptor beta chains originate from one sample sequenced in a study of blood T cell repertoires in COVID-19. Clones were read by immunoSEQ multiplex PCR, and TCRdb kept only the in-frame ones, dropping some. This sample has about 43,000 clones, with about nine tenths found just once. The sequencing input was peripheral blood. These receptors originate from a woman of 80 years or more with active COVID-19.

This sequence joins TRBV4-2 and TRBJ1-6, with 10 bases identical to TRBD1. Germline V CDR1 and CDR2: LGHNA, YNFKEQ. This CDR3 is 18 amino acids long. V was pared by 1 base and J by 10 bases, with 13 bases of the junction left unmatched. CDR3: CASSQGSPGGTGASPLHF. CDR3 nucleotide sequence: TGTGCCAGCAGCCAAGGTTCCCCCGGCGGGACAGGGGCCTCACCCCTCCACTTT.

The gene calls are TRBV4-3 and TRBJ1-2; tentatively, D is TRBD1 (6 bases). The germline V gene has CDR1 LGHNA and CDR2 YSLEER. The germline V and J ends were trimmed by 4 bases and 6 bases, with 18 bases remaining between them. The CDR3 is 15 residues long. The CDR3 bases are TGCGCCAGCAGCCTAGGAACCGGGACACAAGATGGCTACACCTTC. Its protein is CASSLGTGTQDGYTF.

CDR3 sequence reads: CASSQGLAAETQYF. CDR3 nucleotides: TGTGCCAGCTCACAGGGACTAGCGGCCGAGACCCAGTACTTC. The J gene is TRBJ2-5, the V gene TRBV18; 11 bases fit TRBD2. V lost 4 bases, J lost 5 bases, and 3 bases stayed unmatched. Germline V gene data show CDR1 as KGHSH and CDR2 as LQKENI. The CDR3 runs 14 residues.

The chain combines TRBV19 with TRBJ2-3, with D perhaps TRBD2 (6 bases). Trimming removed 2 bases from V and 6 bases from J, with 12 bases in between. In germline, CDR1 is LNHDA, CDR2 SQIVND (reference sequence). The CDR3 extends over 14 amino acids. The CDR3 coding sequence is TGTGCCAGTAGTATATGGACTACTGGTGATACGCAGTATTTT. Translating gives CASSIWTTGDTQYF.

V usage is TRBV12-1 and J usage is TRBJ2-7; TRBD2 is the table's D call and was not checked against the DNA. TRBV12-1 is annotated as a pseudogene. The CDR3 length is 9 residues. CDR3 amino acids: CASPGEQYF. DNA of the CDR3: TGTGCCAGCCCGGGGGAGCAGTACTTC.

This clone came up once. The V call is TRBV7-2, the J call TRBJ2-7; TRBD2 matches at 7 bases. Unmatched junction bases numbered 10, after V lost 5 bases and J lost 6 bases. Germline CDR1 is SGHTA and CDR2 is FQGNSA. The length of the CDR3 is 14 residues. Written as DNA, the CDR3 is TGTGCCAGCAGCCTCCGGGGGGTCTTCTCCGAGCAGTACTTC. This codes for CASSLRGVFSEQYF.

The table lists this clone with a few counts. CDR3 amino acids: CASSRKPLGQDSSYEQYF. CDR3 bases: TGTGCCAGCAGCCGCAAGCCCCTGGGACAGGATAGCTCCTACGAGCAGTACTTC. This chain links TRBV3-1 (or the pseudogene TRBV3-2) with TRBJ2-7, with TRBD1 matching 8 bases. This CDR3 has 18 residues. Trimming at V came to 4 bases and at J to 0 bases, leaving 14 bases not matched to a gene. Germline CDR1 reads LGHDT; CDR2 reads YNNKEL (reference sequence).

This chain connects TRBV5-6 to TRBJ1-1; the D gene is possibly TRBD1 (5 bases). CDR1 is SGHDT and CDR2 is YYEEEE in the germline V gene. This CDR3 is 15 amino acids long. The V end lost 3 bases, the J end lost 0 bases, and 12 bases lay between the germline ends. The CDR3 DNA reads as TGTGCCAGCAGCTCCGTATGGGGCATGAACACTGAAGCTTTCTTT. Its translation is CASSSVWGMNTEAFF.

V usage is TRBV7-2 and J usage is TRBJ2-7, with D possibly TRBD1 on 5 matching bases. This CDR3 has 14 residues. Germline V gene lookup returns CDR1 SGHTA and CDR2 FQGNSA. V lost 2 bases and J lost 2, with 10 bases in between. The CDR3 loop reads CASSLHGATYEQYF. The CDR3 DNA sequence: TGTGCCAGCAGCTTACATGGGGCGACCTACGAGCAGTACTTC. The variable domain in full, completed from reference TRBV7-2 and TRBJ2-7, reads GAGVSQSPSNKVTEKGKDVELRCDPISGHTALYWYRQSLGQGLEFLIYFQGNSAPDKSGLPSDRFSAERTGGSVSTLTIQRTQQEDSAVYLCASSLHGATYEQYFGPGTRLTVT.

The chain joins TRBV6-2 or TRBV6-3 to TRBJ2-3, with 8 bases aligning to TRBD1. V lost 2 bases, J lost 3 bases, and 10 bases stayed unmatched. The CDR3 is made up of 17 amino acids. CDR1 and CDR2 from the germline V gene are MNHEY and SVGEGT. Written as DNA, the CDR3 is TGTGCCAGCAGTTACACCCCGAGCAGGGGGCTAACAGATACGCAGTATTTT. It translates to CASSYTPSRGLTDTQYF.

The V call is TRBV28, the J call TRBJ1-4; 8 positions agree with TRBD1. This CDR3 spans 14 amino acids. With 2 bases clipped from V and 6 bases from J, the junction kept 2 bases outside the gene matches. Germline values: CDR1 MDHEN, CDR2 SYDVKM. The CDR3 reads CASSLNRGDEKLFF. The DNA of the CDR3 is TGTGCCAGCAGTTTAAACAGGGGGGATGAAAAACTGTTTTTT.

This chain links TRBV6-2 or TRBV6-3 with TRBJ1-1; D is unresolved. Between the trimmed V and J ends, which lost 6 bases and 0 bases, there was a span of 8 bases. Germline CDR1 is MNHEY and CDR2 is SVGEGT. This CDR3 region has 13 residues. The CDR3 reads CASSPSVNTEAFF. The DNA of the CDR3 is TGTGCCAGCAGCCCCTCAGTGAACACTGAAGCTTTCTTT.

J is TRBJ1-3 and V is TRBV6-5; D remains ambiguous. There are 16 residues in the CDR3. The germline V gene has CDR1 MNHEY and CDR2 SVGAGI. Trimming pared 4 bases from V and 0 bases from J, leaving 13 bases between. CDR3 nucleotides: TGTGCCAGCAGTTTACAGCTAACCAACTCTGGAAACACCATATATTTT. Residues: CASSLQLTNSGNTIYF.

The chain links TRBV7-3 to TRBJ2-7; 8 bases line up with TRBD2. Germline CDR1 SGHTA, CDR2 FQGTGA. This CDR3 contains 15 residues. Trimming cost V 5 bases and J 2 bases; bases outside gene matches: 8. The CDR3 DNA sequence: TGTGCCAGCAGCCCCCACGGGGGGGGTACCTACGAGCAGTACTTC. Its translation: CASSPHGGGTYEQYF.

The chain is built from TRBV6-5 and TRBJ1-3; a possible D gene is TRBD1 (5 bases). The CDR3 loop spans 12 amino acids. Germline V CDR1 and CDR2: MNHEY, SVGAGI. V lost 6 bases to trimming and J lost 3 bases, with 6 bases between them. CDR3 region: CASRQVGNTIYF. In DNA form, the CDR3 reads TGTGCCAGCAGACAGGTTGGAAACACCATATATTTT.

The genes are TRBV30 and TRBJ2-3, with 9 bases matching TRBD2. V was clipped by 3 bases and J by 0 bases; unmatched bases: 4. CDR3 length equals 15 residues. Germline V gene sequence: CDR1 GTSNPN, CDR2 SVGIG (reference sequence). The CDR3 here is CAWRKAGGSTDTQYF. The CDR3 DNA reads TGTGCCTGGAGGAAAGCGGGGGGTAGCACAGATACGCAGTATTTT.

DNA for the CDR3: TGTGCCTGGAGTGTACAACAAGGGAGGATTTCACCCCTCCACTTT. Its translation is CAWSVQQGRISPLHF. The genes are TRBV30 and TRBJ1-6; D is ambiguous. V was trimmed by 0 bases and J by 9 bases, leaving 15 bases between them. CDR3 size: 15 residues. Germline lookup yields CDR1 GTSNPN and CDR2 SVGIG (reference sequence).

The chain employs TRBV28 and TRBJ2-3, with 9 bases lining up with TRBD1. The length of the CDR3 is 15 residues. J was trimmed by 3 bases and V by 7 bases; bases with no gene match: 8. The germline CDR1 and CDR2 sequences are MDHEN and SYDVKM. The CDR3 loop reads CASMQPGTGTDTQYF. The CDR3 nucleotides read TGTGCCAGCATGCAGCCCGGGACAGGGACAGATACGCAGTATTTT.

The genes are TRBV4-3 and TRBJ1-3; D gene unclear. CDR3 size: 16 residues. V was cut by 1 base and J by 0 bases, with 10 bases left in between. Germline loops: CDR1 LGHNA, CDR2 YSLEER. In nucleotides, the CDR3 is TGCGCCAGCAGCCAAGTGGCACCCCGCTCTGGAAACACCATATATTTT. Amino acid sequence: CASSQVAPRSGNTIYF.

The CDR3: CASGPGHNEQFF. The CDR3 DNA is TGTGCCAGCGGGCCAGGGCACAATGAGCAGTTCTTC. V and J are TRBV9 and TRBJ2-1; D possibly corresponds to TRBD1 (5 bases). Germline loops: CDR1 SGDLS, CDR2 YYNGEE. Between the trimmed V and J ends, which lost 7 bases and 5 bases, there was a span of 10 bases. This CDR3 has 12 residues.

The J gene is TRBJ1-2, the V gene TRBV29-1, with D possibly matching TRBD1 (6 bases). V gave up 7 bases and J gave up 4 bases, with 16 bases separating them. Germline V CDR1 and CDR2: SQVTM, ANQGSEA. The CDR3 has 13 amino acids. For the CDR3, the DNA is TGCAGCGGACTTTTACAGGGCCCCTATGGCTACACCTTC. Translating gives CSGLLQGPYGYTF. The variable domain in full, completed from reference TRBV29-1 and TRBJ1-2, reads SAVISQKPSRDICQRGTSLTIQCQVDSQVTMMFWYRQQPGQSLTLIATANQGSEATYESGFVIDKFPISRPNLTFSTLTVSNMSPEDSSIYLCSGLLQGPYGYTFGSGTRLTVV.

The chain combines TRBV6-2 or TRBV6-3 with TRBJ2-3; TRBD2 might be the D (6 bases). The CDR3 extends over 14 amino acids. The V end was cut by 5 bases, the J end by 1 base, with 10 bases between. Germline loops: CDR1 MNHEY, CDR2 SVGEGT. The CDR3 sequence is CASSPGGGTDTQYF. The CDR3 DNA follows: TGTGCCAGCAGTCCCGGCGGGGGCACAGATACGCAGTATTTT.

The V and J genes are TRBV4-1 and TRBJ2-1; 13 bases are shared with TRBD2. The CDR3 contains 14 residues. Germline V gene data show CDR1 as MGHRA and CDR2 as YSYEKL. V lost 2 bases to trimming and J lost 10 bases; unmatched junction nucleotides: 2. CDR3 in amino acids: CASSQQTSGGEQFF. In nucleotides, the CDR3 is TGCGCCAGCAGCCAACAGACTAGCGGGGGGGAGCAGTTCTTC.

This rearrangement joins TRBV3-1 (or the pseudogene TRBV3-2) to TRBJ2-7; D unclear. The CDR3 has 12 residues. Trimming stripped 3 bases from V and 5 bases from J, with 8 bases between. The germline gives CDR1 LGHDT, CDR2 YNNKEL (reference sequence). For the CDR3, the DNA is TGTGCCAGCAGCCACCTTTCCCACGAGCAGTACTTC. Translating it yields CASSHLSHEQYF.

The rearrangement uses TRBV11-2 and TRBJ2-2; a weak D match, TRBD1 (6 bases). Germline CDR1 is SGHAT and CDR2 is FQNNGV. Between the trimmed V and J ends, which lost 4 bases and 0 bases, there was a span of 12 bases. The CDR3 loop spans 16 amino acids. CDR3 nucleotides: TGTGCCAGCAGCTACGGGACACCCTCGAACACCGGGGAGCTGTTTTTT. Translating it yields CASSYGTPSNTGELFF.

This chain connects TRBV3-1 (or the pseudogene TRBV3-2) to TRBJ2-5; 10 positions agree with TRBD1. V lost 5 bases and J lost 4; bases outside the gene matches: 4. This CDR3 contains 14 residues. Germline V gives CDR1 LGHDT, CDR2 YNNKEL (reference sequence). The CDR3 sequence: CASSDRGRRETQYF. As DNA, the CDR3 is TGTGCCAGCAGCGACAGGGGGCGAAGAGAGACCCAGTACTTC.

V is TRBV7-2 and J is TRBJ2-2; no firm D call. The CDR3 loop spans 14 amino acids. V dropped 0 bases and J dropped 8 bases, with 10 bases sitting between them. Germline lookup yields CDR1 SGHTA and CDR2 FQGNSA. The CDR3: CASSLAVRVGELFF. The CDR3 DNA reads TGTGCCAGCAGCTTAGCGGTCCGGGTTGGGGAGCTGTTTTTT. Combining the CDR3 with reference TRBV7-2 and TRBJ2-2 gives the whole variable domain GAGVSQSPSNKVTEKGKDVELRCDPISGHTALYWYRQSLGQGLEFLIYFQGNSAPDKSGLPSDRFSAERTGGSVSTLTIQRTQQEDSAVYLCASSLAVRVGELFFGEGSRLTVL.

The chain carries TRBV12-5 and TRBJ2-3; D gene uncertain. This CDR3 region has 15 residues. Germline values: CDR1 LGHNT, CDR2 FRNRAP. V lost 1 base, J lost 4 bases, and 12 bases lay in between. CDR3 loop: CASGLGQSLADTQYF. DNA of the CDR3: TGTGCTAGTGGTTTGGGGCAGTCTCTGGCAGATACGCAGTATTTT.

The rearrangement joins TRBV5-1 to TRBJ1-1, with 8 bases lining up with TRBD1. J lost 5 bases, V lost 5 bases, and 11 bases had no gene match. Germline CDR1 SGHRS, CDR2 YFSETQ. CDR3 length: 15 amino acids. The CDR3 DNA follows: TGCGCCAGCAGTATCGGCAGGGGGCGATCTACTGAAGCTTTCTTT. Its translation is CASSIGRGRSTEAFF.

The J gene is TRBJ2-7, the V gene TRBV18, with 10 bases aligning to TRBD1. V lost 3 bases, J lost 3 bases, and 2 bases stayed unmatched. Germline V gene sequence: CDR1 KGHSH, CDR2 LQKENI. CDR3 length: 14 residues. In DNA, the CDR3 is TGTGCCAGCTCACCGGGGACAGGGGACTACGAGCAGTACTTC. It encodes CASSPGTGDYEQYF.